This TCR beta chain emerged from a study of a mutant IDH1 vaccine in newly diagnosed glioma. About the research overall: Visits designated V12 and V13 were conducted at weeks 35 and 47, respectively. Overall study findings and caveats: Changes in the top peripheral T cell clonotypes seemingly had no bearing on pseudoprogression.

On this clone itself: Its specificity is not known.

The CDR3 sequence is 13 residues long. CDR1 and CDR2 (germline): SQVTM, ANQGSEA. Trimming shortened V by 0 bases and J by 3 bases, and 7 bases separated the two germline ends. Sequencing used immunoSEQ multiplex PCR; TCRdb keeps in-frame clones, though not all of them. In the table there are 40,000 to 45,000 clones, 65% to 90% of which are singletons. Documented time point: week 35, safety follow-up. Every vaccination contained 300 ug of the mutant IDH1 20-mer peptide and was paired with topical imiquimod. Each of the donors came in with new WHO grade 3 or 4 astrocytomas that were IDH1-mutant and ATRX-lost.

The chain carries TRBV29-1 and TRBJ2-3; D is unclear. The material sequenced was PBMCs, taken from a glioma patient whose treatment included an IDH1 peptide vaccine. This receptor was obtained from a woman aged 50 to 60 with glioma. The CDR3 DNA sequence: TGCAGCGTTGAAGATGACAAAACAGATACGCAGTATTTT. This translates into CSVEDDKTDTQYF.